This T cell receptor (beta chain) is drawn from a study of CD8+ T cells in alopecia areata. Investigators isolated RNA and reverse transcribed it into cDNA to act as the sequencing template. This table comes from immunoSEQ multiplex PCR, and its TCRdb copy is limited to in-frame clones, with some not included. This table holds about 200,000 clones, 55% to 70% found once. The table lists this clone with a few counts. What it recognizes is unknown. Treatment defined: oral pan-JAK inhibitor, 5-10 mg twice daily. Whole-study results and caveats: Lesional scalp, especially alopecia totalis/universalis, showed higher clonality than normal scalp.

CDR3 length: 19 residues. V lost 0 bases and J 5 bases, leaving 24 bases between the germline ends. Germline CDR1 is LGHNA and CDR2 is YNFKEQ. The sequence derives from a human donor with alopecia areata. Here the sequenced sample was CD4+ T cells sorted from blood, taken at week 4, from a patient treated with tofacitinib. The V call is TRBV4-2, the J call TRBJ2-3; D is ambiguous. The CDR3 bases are TGTGCCAGCAGCCAAGAGCCTATTAGATTCCTCGGAAGTTTAGATACGCAGTATTTT. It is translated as CASSQEPIRFLGSLDTQYF.